Shown below are 18 T cell receptor beta chains from a single sample sequenced in a study of shared clonotypes between healthy human individuals. Method: immunoSEQ multiplex PCR; TCRdb's copy keeps in-frame clones and lacks some. This table has some 790,000 clones, over 55% appearing once. Sequencing was performed on memory CD4+ T cells sorted from blood. Subset here: CD45RA-negative fraction. The receptors here all came from a woman aged 25 to 39 in good health.

The V gene is TRBV27, the J gene TRBJ2-7; 8 nucleotides agree with TRBD2. V shed 0 bases and J 6 bases; nucleotides not matched to a gene: 4. The CDR3 consists of 14 residues. Germline V gene sequence: CDR1 MNHEY, CDR2 SMNVEV (reference sequence). As DNA, the CDR3 is TGTGCCAGCAGTTTATCGGGACTAGTATCCGAGCAGTACTTC. This sequence encodes CASSLSGLVSEQYF.

The chain carries TRBV5-1 and TRBJ1-2, with a tentative D call TRBD1 (6 bases). The CDR3 spans 13 residues. The germline V and J ends were trimmed by 4 bases and 7 bases, with 14 bases remaining between them. In germline, CDR1 is SGHRS, CDR2 YFSETQ. CDR3: CASSRGARSGYTF. The CDR3 coding sequence is TGCGCCAGCAGCCGGGGGGCGAGGAGTGGCTACACCTTC. The full variable domain, its missing parts supplied by reference TRBV5-1 and TRBJ1-2, is KAGVTQTPRYLIKTRGQQVTLSCSPISGHRSVSWYQQTPGQGLQFLFEYFSETQRNKGNFPGRFSGRQFSNSRSEMNVSTLELGDSALYLCASSRGARSGYTFGSGTRLTVV.

A word on this clone: In the same sample, other DNA sequences code for this CDR3. The genes are TRBV5-1 and TRBJ2-3, with D maybe TRBD2 (5 bases). V was pared by 1 base and J by 5 bases, with 8 bases between. Germline assignment: CDR1 SGHRS and CDR2 YFSETQ. The CDR3 runs 13 residues. CDR3 nucleotide sequence: TGCGCCAGCAGCTTGCGGGGTGTAGATACGCAGTATTTT. Amino acid sequence: CASSLRGVDTQYF.

This chain links TRBV10-2 with TRBJ2-7; D not resolved. Deletions cut 0 bases from V and 2 bases from J, with 11 bases between. Germline V gene lookup returns CDR1 WSHSY and CDR2 SAAADI. This CDR3 spans 15 amino acids. This CDR3 is CASSESWQAAYEQYF. The CDR3 DNA sequence: TGCGCCAGCAGTGAGTCTTGGCAGGCAGCCTACGAGCAGTACTTC.

The CDR3 is CASSPYQGWAFF. The DNA of the CDR3 is TGTGCCAGCAGCCCATATCAGGGTTGGGCTTTCTTT. This chain connects TRBV11-3 to TRBJ1-1; D might be TRBD1 (5 bases). Germline CDR1 reads SGHNT; CDR2 reads YENEEA. V lost 5 bases to trimming and J lost 11 bases, with 15 bases between them. The CDR3 has 12 amino acids.

This clone was seen once. The rearrangement joins TRBV7-7 to TRBJ2-5; TRBD1 or TRBD2 may be the D gene (5 bases each). Germline loops: CDR1 SSHAT, CDR2 FNYEAQ (reference sequence). Deletions cut 4 bases from V and 1 base from J, with 13 bases between. The CDR3 contains 15 residues. The CDR3 coding sequence is TGTGCCAGCAGCTCCGACTCGGGACCCCAAGAGACCCAGTACTTC. Protein product: CASSSDSGPQETQYF.

This clone has at least ten counts. At the DNA level, this CDR3 is encoded by other sequences in the same sample as well. The rearrangement joins TRBV5-1 to TRBJ2-1, with TRBD2 matching 7 bases. V lost 4 bases, J lost 4 bases, and 8 bases stayed unmatched. The CDR3 has 15 residues. Germline-derived CDR1 and CDR2 are SGHRS and YFSETQ. The CDR3 DNA is TGCGCCAGCAGCCTACCTAGCGGATCTTACAATGAGCAGTTCTTC. Translating it yields CASSLPSGSYNEQFF.

This clone was detected a few times. The CDR3 loop reads CASSPQGSGSSEQYF. CDR3 bases: TGTGCCAGCAGCCCACAGGGTAGCGGGAGTAGCGAGCAGTACTTC. The rearrangement joins TRBV7-9 to TRBJ2-7, with 9 bases fitting TRBD2. V was clipped by 5 bases and J by 6 bases; unmatched bases: 11. The CDR3 length is 15 residues. CDR1 is SEHNR, CDR2 FQNEAQ, per germline (reference sequence).

The rearrangement uses TRBV10-3 and TRBJ2-7, with D unclear. Per germline, CDR1 ENHRY and CDR2 SYGVKD. Trimming shortened V by 6 bases and J by 1 base, and 7 bases separated the two germline ends. This CDR3 contains 12 residues. As DNA, the CDR3 is TGTGCCATCAGCGCCAGTTCCTACGAGCAGTACTTC. Protein sequence: CAISASSYEQYF.

V gene TRBV11-1 combines with J gene TRBJ2-3; possible D gene TRBD2, 7 bases. The germline V gene encodes CDR1 SGHAT and CDR2 FQDESV (reference sequence). V was cut by 4 bases and J by 5 bases, with 16 bases left in between. The CDR3 extends over 15 amino acids. CDR3 loop: CASSSQGGVQDTQYF. The CDR3, as DNA: TGTGCCAGCAGCTCTCAAGGGGGGGTTCAAGATACGCAGTATTTT.

The sample holds one count of this clone. The DNA for the CDR3 is TGTGCCAGCAGCGCCCAGACCGGGACAGCCTTAAAGAATGAGCAGTTCTTC. The encoded protein is CASSAQTGTALKNEQFF. The chain employs TRBV9 and TRBJ2-1, with 7 bases fitting TRBD1. This CDR3 is built from 17 residues. CDR1 SGDLS and CDR2 YYNGEE come from the germline V gene. J lost 7 bases, V lost 3 bases, and 16 bases had no gene match.

This chain joins TRBV7-6 and TRBJ1-5, with TRBD1 matching 7 bases. Germline CDR1 reads SGHVS; CDR2 reads FNYEAQ. CDR3 size: 13 residues. The ends lost 4 bases at V and 5 bases at J; junction bases unmatched: 2. For the CDR3, the DNA is TGTGCCAGCAGCTCCGACAGGGATCAGCCCCAGCATTTT. It is translated as CASSSDRDQPQHF.

The rearrangement joins TRBV27 to TRBJ1-1; 10 bases map to TRBD1. Germline CDR1 and CDR2: MNHEY and SMNVEV (reference sequence). The CDR3 loop spans 14 amino acids. After removal of 4 bases from V and 8 bases from J, the junction contained 7 bases not matched to a gene. The CDR3 DNA is TGTGCCAGCAGTTGGAGACAGGGGGCATACGAAGCTTTCTTT. Its translation: CASSWRQGAYEAFF.

CDR3 sequence reads: CASSLTSGYTRRNEQFF. The DNA for the CDR3 is TGTGCCAGCAGCTTGACTAGCGGGTATACTAGGAGGAATGAGCAGTTCTTC. The rearrangement links TRBV5-6 to TRBJ2-1; 9 positions match TRBD2. The germline CDR1 and CDR2 sequences are SGHDT and YYEEEE. This CDR3 contains 17 residues. The V and J ends lost 1 base and 7 bases, in that order; junction bases with no gene match: 12.

V gene TRBV14 combines with J gene TRBJ2-7; 8 positions match TRBD1. The germline V gene encodes CDR1 SGHDN and CDR2 FVKESK. Unmatched junction bases numbered 3, after V lost 5 bases and J lost 3 bases. The CDR3 extends over 13 amino acids. CDR3 protein: CASSNTGGYEQYF. The CDR3 bases are TGTGCCAGCAGCAACACAGGGGGCTACGAGCAGTACTTC.

The chain recombines TRBV19 with TRBJ2-1; 11 bases fit TRBD1. V trimming: 1 base; J trimming: 3 bases; junction bases outside the gene matches: 5. In germline, CDR1 is LNHDA, CDR2 SQIVND (reference sequence). This CDR3 is built from 17 residues. The DNA for the CDR3 is TGTGCCAGTAGTATAGGATTAGGGACAGGGGGCTACAATGAGCAGTTCTTC. The encoded protein is CASSIGLGTGGYNEQFF.

This clone appeared once. V is TRBV5-1 and J is TRBJ2-1; 13 nucleotides match TRBD2. Per the germline V gene, CDR1 is SGHRS and CDR2 is YFSETQ. Unmatched junction bases numbered 8, after V lost 4 bases and J lost 7 bases. CDR3 size: 16 residues. The CDR3 coding sequence is TGCGCCAGCAGCGTGCCGGGACTAGCGGGATTGAATGAGCAGTTCTTC. It yields the protein CASSVPGLAGLNEQFF.

The chain links TRBV21-1 to TRBJ2-7; no check of the table's D call, TRBD2, against the DNA was made. TRBV21-1 is a documented pseudogene. The CDR3 extends over 14 amino acids. The CDR3 is CASSPSRLGYEQYF. Here the CDR3 DNA reads TGTGCCAGCAGCCCCTCCCGACTAGGCTACGAGCAGTACTTC.